This T cell receptor beta chain was observed in a study of blood T cell repertoires in COVID-19. Trimming shortened V by 0 bases and J by 1 base, and 14 bases separated the two germline ends. Germline V gives CDR1 SGHRS, CDR2 YFSETQ. The CDR3 has 16 amino acids. Only in-frame clones appear in the TCRdb table, and some are missing; sequencing was by immunoSEQ multiplex PCR. The sample shows over 150,000 clones, about 80% of them seen only once. The sample taken for sequencing was PBMCs or T cells enriched from blood (not recorded which). V is TRBV5-1 and J is TRBJ2-7, with no clear D. The clonotype was recovered from an older woman in a cohort exposed to, infected with or recovered from COVID-19 (not recorded which). DNA for the CDR3: TGCGCCAGCAGCTTGGTGTTAGCCTCCCGGTCCTACGAGCAGTACTTC. Amino acids: CASSLVLASRSYEQYF.